One sample yielded the 18 T cell receptor beta chains listed below, sequenced in a study of control samples from healthy donors and cancer patients. TCRdb keeps only in-frame clones here, not all; method: immunoSEQ multiplex PCR. The data contain about 86,000 clones, over 85% of them singletons. The sample consisted of blood. The receptors here all came from a woman in her twenties or thirties in good health.

The chain combines TRBV19 with TRBJ1-1; D is perhaps TRBD1 (6 bases). The germline CDR1 and CDR2 sequences are LNHDA and SQIVND (reference sequence). This CDR3 has 16 amino acids. V lost 6 bases and J 6 bases, leaving 23 bases between the germline ends. The CDR3, as DNA: TGTGCCAGTAGAAATAGTGGGGGGCGATCATCTCCTGAAGCTTTCTTT. It yields the protein CASRNSGGRSSPEAFF.

J is TRBJ2-7 and V is TRBV12-3 or TRBV12-4; D unresolved. This CDR3 spans 13 amino acids. Deletions cut 5 bases from V and 3 bases from J, with 11 bases between. The CDR3 region is CASSPSAHYEQYF. CDR3 in DNA: TGTGCCAGCAGTCCGTCGGCCCACTACGAGCAGTACTTC.

This chain joins TRBV30 and TRBJ1-2; no firm D call. CDR1 GTSNPN and CDR2 SVGIG come from the germline V gene (reference sequence). The CDR3 spans 13 residues. V was cut by 3 bases and J by 3 bases, with 11 bases left in between. CDR3 residues: CAWSPGIYYGYTF. For the CDR3, the DNA is TGTGCCTGGAGCCCCGGGATTTACTATGGCTACACCTTC.

J is TRBJ1-2 and V is TRBV7-2; 7 bases match TRBD1. Germline loops: CDR1 SGHTA, CDR2 FQGNSA. The CDR3 extends over 15 amino acids. The V and J ends lost 5 bases and 5 bases, in that order; junction bases with no gene match: 11. CDR3 sequence (DNA): TGTGCCAGCAGCACGGGACAGAAAACTCGATATGGCTACACCTTC. Protein product: CASSTGQKTRYGYTF.

This sequence joins TRBV19 and TRBJ2-7; TRBD1 or TRBD2 may be the D gene (6 bases each). Per germline, CDR1 LNHDA and CDR2 SQIVND (reference sequence). The CDR3 totals 14 residues. Deletions cut 2 bases from V and 7 bases from J, with 15 bases between. CDR3 nucleotide sequence: TGTGCCAGTAGTATAAGGAGGGGGGCGGGAGAGCAGTACTTC. This sequence encodes CASSIRRGAGEQYF.

V gene TRBV6-6 combines with J gene TRBJ1-6; no clear D gene. Germline loops: CDR1 MNHNY, CDR2 SVGAGI (reference sequence). The V and J ends lost 0 bases and 8 bases respectively, with 11 bases between them. The CDR3 covers 15 residues. The CDR3 DNA follows: TGTGCCAGCAGTTACTCGAACAGCAGAGATTCACCCCTCCACTTT. Its protein is CASSYSNSRDSPLHF.

The chain has TRBV5-4 and TRBJ2-2, with TRBD1 as a possible D gene (6 bases). V was cut by 4 bases and J by 6 bases, with 13 bases left in between. The CDR3 is made up of 14 amino acids. Germline V gene sequence: CDR1 SGHNT, CDR2 YYREEE (reference sequence). The CDR3 region is CASSATQGPGELFF. CDR3 nucleotide sequence: TGTGCCAGCAGCGCTACACAGGGCCCCGGGGAGCTGTTTTTT. The full variable domain, its missing parts supplied by reference TRBV5-4 and TRBJ2-2, is ETGVTQSPTHLIKTRGQQVTLRCSSQSGHNTVSWYQQALGQGPQFIFQYYREEENGRGNFPPRFSGLQFPNYSSELNVNALELDDSALYLCASSATQGPGELFFGEGSRLTVL.

The chain uses TRBV27 and TRBJ1-2; 7 nucleotides match TRBD1. The CDR3 totals 14 residues. V lost 10 bases to trimming and J lost 4 bases; unmatched junction nucleotides: 12. The germline CDR1 and CDR2 sequences are MNHEY and SMNVEV (reference sequence). The DNA of the CDR3 is TGTGCCATAGACCTGACAGGGTCGGGCTATGGCTACACCTTC. This sequence encodes CAIDLTGSGYGYTF.

This clone was detected only once. The chain links TRBV2 to TRBJ2-5; weak D call: TRBD2 (6 bases). This CDR3 is 13 amino acids long. The germline V gene encodes CDR1 SNHLY and CDR2 FYNNEI. The V and J ends lost 7 bases and 10 bases respectively, with 19 bases between them. CDR3 in DNA: TGTGCCAGCACCGTGACCTCGGCGGGGATCCAGTACTTC. Its protein is CASTVTSAGIQYF.

A single count supports this clone. The chain carries TRBV19 and TRBJ1-1; 7 bases map to TRBD1. Germline CDR1 is LNHDA and CDR2 is SQIVND (reference sequence). The V segment lost 5 bases and the J segment 3 bases; nucleotides outside the gene matches: 3. The CDR3 consists of 13 residues. CDR3 sequence (DNA): TGTGCCAGTAGTCTAACAGGGGACACTGAAGCTTTCTTT. This gives the protein CASSLTGDTEAFF. Looking up the rest from reference TRBV19 and TRBJ1-1 gives the full variable domain: DGGITQSPKYLFRKEGQNVTLSCEQNLNHDAMYWYRQDPGQGLRLIYYSQIVNDFQKGDIAEGYSVSREKKESFPLTVTSAQKNPTAFYLCASSLTGDTEAFFGQGTRLTVV.

This clone came up once. The chain employs TRBV23-1 and TRBJ2-1; 7 positions match TRBD1. TRBV23-1 is annotated as an ORF whose role is uncertain. The trim removed 0 bases at V and 12 bases at J, leaving 8 bases unmatched. The CDR3 extends over 14 amino acids. CDR3 nucleotide sequence: TGCGCCAGCAGTCAATCCAGGGACAGCCTAGGGCAGTTCTTC. Protein sequence: CASSQSRDSLGQFF.

The chain recombines TRBV5-5 with TRBJ2-7, with 7 bases matching TRBD1. The CDR3 extends over 15 amino acids. V was pared by 6 bases and J by 5 bases, with 14 bases of the junction left unmatched. Germline V lookup: CDR1 SGHKS, CDR2 YYEKEE (reference sequence). The CDR3 reads CASTPNRGIFHEQYF. The CDR3 DNA follows: TGTGCCAGCACCCCAAACAGGGGTATATTCCACGAGCAGTACTTC.

This clone was detected only once. This chain links TRBV7-3 with TRBJ2-1; 8 bases match TRBD2. Germline values: CDR1 SGHTA, CDR2 FQGTGA. This CDR3 is 15 amino acids long. With 0 bases clipped from V and 2 bases from J, the junction kept 0 bases outside the gene matches. For the CDR3, the DNA is TGTGCCAGCAGCTTAACGCGGGGGGCCTACAATGAGCAGTTCTTC. Its translation: CASSLTRGAYNEQFF. Combining the CDR3 with reference TRBV7-3 and TRBJ2-1 gives the whole variable domain GAGVSQTPSNKVTEKGKYVELRCDPISGHTALYWYRQSLGQGPEFLIYFQGTGAADDSGLPNDRFFAVRPEGSVSTLKIQRTERGDSAVYLCASSLTRGAYNEQFFGPGTRLTVL.

The chain combines TRBV19 with TRBJ1-5; TRBD1 aligns across 10 bases. V dropped 1 base and J dropped 6; count of bases not matched to a gene: 3. The V gene's germline CDR1 is LNHDA and CDR2 SQIVND (reference sequence). This CDR3 region has 15 residues. CDR3 bases: TGTGCCAGTAGTATAGCAGGACAGGGGGTTCAGCCCCAGCATTTT. Residues: CASSIAGQGVQPQHF.

The chain combines TRBV19 with TRBJ1-2, with D unresolved. Trimming removed 7 bases from V and 8 bases from J, with 17 bases in between. The germline gives CDR1 LNHDA, CDR2 SQIVND (reference sequence). The CDR3 has 13 residues. CDR3: CASTQAALGGYTF. In DNA, the CDR3 is TGTGCCAGTACCCAAGCGGCGCTGGGGGGCTACACCTTC.

The J gene is TRBJ1-1, the V gene TRBV19, with 8 bases that match TRBD1. Trimming cost V 4 bases and J 3 bases; bases outside gene matches: 1. Per the germline V gene, CDR1 is LNHDA and CDR2 is SQIVND (reference sequence). This CDR3 is built from 13 residues. The CDR3 sequence is CASSKDRDTEAFF. The CDR3 DNA is TGTGCCAGTAGTAAGGACAGGGACACTGAAGCTTTCTTT.

The chain links TRBV19 to TRBJ2-2; D gene ambiguous. Trimming removed 2 bases at V and 7 bases at J, with 11 bases between. Looked up from germline, CDR1 is LNHDA and CDR2 is SQIVND (reference sequence). This CDR3 is built from 14 residues. The CDR3: CASSIMGINGELFF. The CDR3 DNA is TGTGCCAGTAGTATAATGGGTATCAACGGGGAGCTGTTTTTT.

The chain carries TRBV5-1 and TRBJ1-2; no clear D. CDR1 SGHRS and CDR2 YFSETQ come from the germline V gene. The CDR3 is made up of 14 amino acids. Trimming removed 4 bases from V and 2 bases from J, with 12 bases in between. This CDR3 is CASSTRAGNYGYTF. The CDR3 bases are TGCGCCAGCAGCACCCGAGCGGGGAACTATGGCTACACCTTC.